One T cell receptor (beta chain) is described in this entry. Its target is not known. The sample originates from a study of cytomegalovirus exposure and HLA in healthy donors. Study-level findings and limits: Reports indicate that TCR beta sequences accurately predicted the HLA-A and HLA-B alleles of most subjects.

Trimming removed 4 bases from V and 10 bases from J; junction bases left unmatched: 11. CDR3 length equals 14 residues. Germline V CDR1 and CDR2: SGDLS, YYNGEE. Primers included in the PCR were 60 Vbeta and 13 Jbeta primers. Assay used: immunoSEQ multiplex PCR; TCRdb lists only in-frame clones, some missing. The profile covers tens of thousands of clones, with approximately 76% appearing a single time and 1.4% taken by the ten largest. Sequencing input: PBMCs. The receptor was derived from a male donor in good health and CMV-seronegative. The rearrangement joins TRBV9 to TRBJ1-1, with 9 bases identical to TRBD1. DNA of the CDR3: TGTGCCAGCAGCCCGAATGACAGGGGGTCTCTAGCTTTCTTT. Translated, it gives CASSPNDRGSLAFF. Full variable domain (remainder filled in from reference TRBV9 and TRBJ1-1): DSGVTQTPKHLITATGQRVTLRCSPRSGDLSVYWYQQSLDQGLQFLIQYYNGEERAKGNILERFSAQQFPDLHSELNLSSLELGDSALYFCASSPNDRGSLAFFGQGTRLTVV.